Listed below are T cell receptor beta chains from one sample, sequenced in a study of cytomegalovirus exposure and HLA in healthy donors. Clones were read by immunoSEQ multiplex PCR, and TCRdb kept only the in-frame ones, dropping some. The data hold 150,000 to 200,000 clones, with about 80% observed a single time. The material sequenced was PBMCs. The source of these receptors is a woman between 50 and 59 years old in good health and CMV-seronegative. Each CDR3 is given with its conserved first and last residue. Each record gives: CDR3 DNA, CDR3 protein, V gene, clone size, D gene, CDR3 length, J gene. D genes are given only for firm matches. Only some rows state a clone size, as once, few, many or a class for expanded clones.

CDR3nt: TGCGCCAGCAGCTTTATACAGGGGGTAGGCACTGAAGCTTTCTTT; CDR3aa: CASSFIQGVGTEAFF; v_gene: TRBV5-1; abundance: -; d_gene: TRBD1; len: 15; j_gene: TRBJ1-1
CDR3nt: TGTGCCAGCAGACCCCAGGGAAACACTGAAGCTTTCTTT; CDR3aa: CASRPQGNTEAFF; v_gene: TRBV7-9; abundance: once; d_gene: -; len: 13; j_gene: TRBJ1-1
CDR3nt: TGCAGCGTCGGGACGGGACAGGGGATTGGCTACACCTTC; CDR3aa: CSVGTGQGIGYTF; v_gene: TRBV29-1; abundance: once; d_gene: TRBD1; len: 13; j_gene: TRBJ1-2
CDR3nt: TGTGCCAGCAGCCCCCAGGGACTAGCGGCTCCCGGGGAGCTGTTTTTT; CDR3aa: CASSPQGLAAPGELFF; v_gene: TRBV7-2; abundance: -; d_gene: TRBD2; len: 16; j_gene: TRBJ2-2
CDR3nt: TGCGCCAGCACCCACAGGGAATCCGGGGAGCTGTTTTTT; CDR3aa: CASTHRESGELFF; v_gene: TRBV10-1; abundance: -; d_gene: -; len: 13; j_gene: TRBJ2-2
CDR3nt: TGTGCCACCAGCAGAGACGGAGGAAGCGGGGAGACCCAGTACTTC; CDR3aa: CATSRDGGSGETQYF; v_gene: TRBV15; abundance: -; d_gene: -; len: 15; j_gene: TRBJ2-5
CDR3nt: TGCGCCAGCAGCTTGGAAGCCACCTACGAGCAGTACTTC; CDR3aa: CASSLEATYEQYF; v_gene: TRBV5-1; abundance: -; d_gene: -; len: 13; j_gene: TRBJ2-7
CDR3nt: TGTGCCAGCAGCTTGTACAGGGGTGATGAAAAACTGTTTTTT; CDR3aa: CASSLYRGDEKLFF; v_gene: TRBV7-8; abundance: -; d_gene: TRBD1; len: 14; j_gene: TRBJ1-4
CDR3nt: TGTGCCAGCAGCCGTACACCGGGACAGGGTTCACTCGAGCAGTACTTC; CDR3aa: CASSRTPGQGSLEQYF; v_gene: TRBV9; abundance: -; d_gene: TRBD1; len: 16; j_gene: TRBJ2-7
CDR3nt: TGCAGCGTGTCAGGGACAGGGCGCGGGGAGCTGTTTTTT; CDR3aa: CSVSGTGRGELFF; v_gene: TRBV29-1; abundance: few; d_gene: TRBD1; len: 13; j_gene: TRBJ2-2
CDR3nt: TGTGCCAGCAGTTTGGGGGGGCTGAGAACTGAAGCTTTCTTT; CDR3aa: CASSLGGLRTEAFF; v_gene: TRBV28; abundance: -; d_gene: -; len: 14; j_gene: TRBJ1-1
CDR3nt: TGTGCTAGTGGCCGGGACAGCCTCGGGGAGCAGTACTTC; CDR3aa: CASGRDSLGEQYF; v_gene: TRBV12-5; abundance: -; d_gene: TRBD1; len: 13; j_gene: TRBJ2-7
CDR3nt: TGTGCCAGCAGTCCCAGACAGTACAAGAAAATAAAAAACTATGGCTACACCTTC; CDR3aa: CASSPRQYKKIKNYGYTF; v_gene: TRBV28; abundance: -; d_gene: -; len: 18; j_gene: TRBJ1-2
CDR3nt: TGTGCCAGCAGCACCCGGACATCAGGAAACACCATATATTTT; CDR3aa: CASSTRTSGNTIYF; v_gene: TRBV13; abundance: -; d_gene: -; len: 14; j_gene: TRBJ1-3
CDR3nt: TGCAGCGGGACTAGCGGGTACGAGCAGTACTTC; CDR3aa: CSGTSGYEQYF; v_gene: TRBV20-1; abundance: -; d_gene: TRBD2; len: 11; j_gene: TRBJ2-7
CDR3nt: TGCGCCAGCAGCCAGAGTGGTAAGACAGTTTCTGGAAATGAGCAGTTCTTC; CDR3aa: CASSQSGKTVSGNEQFF; v_gene: TRBV23-1; abundance: -; d_gene: -; len: 17; j_gene: TRBJ2-1
CDR3nt: TGTGCCAGCAGCGACGCCGGGAGAGTGATAGATGAGCAGTTCTTC; CDR3aa: CASSDAGRVIDEQFF; v_gene: TRBV7-3; abundance: -; d_gene: -; len: 15; j_gene: TRBJ2-1
CDR3nt: TGTGCCATCAGTGGTGAGACCGGGGAGCTGTTTTTT; CDR3aa: CAISGETGELFF; v_gene: TRBV10-3; abundance: -; d_gene: -; len: 12; j_gene: TRBJ2-2
CDR3nt: TGTGCCACCAGCAGAGATCTGCGGGGGCAGCCCCAGCATTTT; CDR3aa: CATSRDLRGQPQHF; v_gene: TRBV15; abundance: -; d_gene: -; len: 14; j_gene: TRBJ1-5
CDR3nt: TGTGCCAGCAGTCTTCCTCCTGGACAGGGGGGCAATCAGCCCCAGCATTTT; CDR3aa: CASSLPPGQGGNQPQHF; v_gene: TRBV28; abundance: -; d_gene: TRBD1; len: 17; j_gene: TRBJ1-5
CDR3nt: TGTGCCAGCGGGGGGGAATCCTACGAGCAGTACTTC; CDR3aa: CASGGESYEQYF; v_gene: TRBV6-1; abundance: -; d_gene: TRBD2; len: 12; j_gene: TRBJ2-7
CDR3nt: TGTGCCAGCAGCGTAGACGGGACAGAGAATCAGCCCCAGCATTTT; CDR3aa: CASSVDGTENQPQHF; v_gene: TRBV7-2; abundance: -; d_gene: TRBD1; len: 15; j_gene: TRBJ1-5
CDR3nt: TGTGCCAGCAGCCGGGGGGGTTTGGATTCTGAGCAGTTCTTC; CDR3aa: CASSRGGLDSEQFF; v_gene: TRBV5-6; abundance: -; d_gene: TRBD2; len: 14; j_gene: TRBJ2-1
CDR3nt: TGTGCCAGTAGCGAGACTATCCTCAGCTCCTACGAGCAGTACTTC; CDR3aa: CASSETILSSYEQYF; v_gene: TRBV19; abundance: -; d_gene: -; len: 15; j_gene: TRBJ2-7
CDR3nt: TGCAGCGTTGGAACGCAGGGGGCGTCGTATACGCAGTATTTT; CDR3aa: CSVGTQGASYTQYF; v_gene: TRBV29-1; abundance: -; d_gene: TRBD1; len: 14; j_gene: TRBJ2-3
CDR3nt: TGCGCCAGCAGTACAGGGGCAGGGAAAGAGACCCAGTACTTC; CDR3aa: CASSTGAGKETQYF; v_gene: TRBV5-1; abundance: -; d_gene: TRBD1; len: 14; j_gene: TRBJ2-5
CDR3nt: TGTGCCAGCAGGGCTACAGAATTTTCACCCCTCCACTTT; CDR3aa: CASRATEFSPLHF; v_gene: TRBV11-2; abundance: -; d_gene: -; len: 13; j_gene: TRBJ1-6
CDR3nt: TGTGCCAGCAGCTTTTGGGACAGGGGTTTTGTATACGAGCAGTACTTC; CDR3aa: CASSFWDRGFVYEQYF; v_gene: TRBV7-9; abundance: -; d_gene: TRBD1; len: 16; j_gene: TRBJ2-7